This T cell receptor beta chain came from a study of quantifying T cell responses using KT2 cells. Study details: RNA was reverse transcribed with TCR alpha and beta constant-region primers.

Each cDNA got a UMI-containing oligo ligated at its 3' end. An equimolar mix of RC1.1 and RC1.2 primed the beta chain across TRBC1 and TRBC2. TCRdb independently ran MiXCR on the UMI-ligation and nested PCR reads; one entry per CDR3 protein. The table has fewer than 50,000 distinct CDR3 sequences, under 14% seen once; the top ten hold less than 11%. The CDR3 sequence is 15 residues long. V was cut by 8 bases and J by 0 bases, with 13 bases left in between. The germline gives CDR1 SGHVS, CDR2 FQNEAQ. Turning to this clonotype: As yet, its antigen is unknown.

Study conclusions and caveats: Very high KT2 spike-in numbers caused saturation in KT2 sequence detection. The number of KT2 alpha and beta sequences was a linear function of input KT2 cells.

KT2, a clone with a known TCR, was spiked into unfractionated PBMC. The rearrangement links TRBV7-8 to TRBJ1-4, with D perhaps matching TRBD1 (5 bases). The sequence came from a human donor. What was sequenced was PBMCs spiked with cells of the T cell clone KT2. CDR3 in amino acids: CASRSRGATNEKLFF. DNA of the CDR3: TGTGCCAGCCGGTCGAGAGGGGCAACTAATGAAAAACTGTTTTTT.